This is a list of T cell receptor beta chains from one sample in a study of blood T cell repertoires in COVID-19. Produced via immunoSEQ multiplex PCR; TCRdb's table is partial and in-frame only. The data contain 250,000 or so clones, 70% to 90% of them singletons. Sequenced: peripheral blood. The receptors come from a man in his late teens or twenties with active or convalescent COVID-19. The CDR3 runs from the conserved cysteine through the conserved F or W. A D gene is named only where the DNA matches it firmly. Size is omitted from some rows. Given values are once, few, many or a class for expanded clones.

D gene	V gene	J gene	clone size	CDR3 DNA	CDR3 protein
TRBD2	TRBV3-1/TRBV3-2	TRBJ2-1	-	TGTGCCAGCAGCCCGAAGACTAGCGGGGGTGCCTACAATGAGCAGTTCTTC	CASSPKTSGGAYNEQFF
TRBD2	TRBV7-9	TRBJ2-5	-	TGTGCCAGCAGCCCTAGCGGGAGTCAAGAGACCCAGTACTTC	CASSPSGSQETQYF
TRBD2	TRBV9	TRBJ2-1	-	TGTGCCAGCAGCGCTCCCGCTAGCGGGGACTACAATGAGCAGTTCTTC	CASSAPASGDYNEQFF
TRBD2	TRBV15	TRBJ2-3	few	TGTGCCACCAGCAGGGGCCTGAAAGCGGGATTGGGATATGTCGTGAGTGGCCGAGATACGCAGTATTTT	CATSRGLKAGLGYVVSGRDTQYF
-	TRBV4-3	TRBJ1-6	-	TGCGCCAGCAGCCAAGGTAGTTCACCCCTCCACTTT	CASSQGSSPLHF
-	TRBV4-3	TRBJ1-5	-	TGCGCCAGCAGCCAAGATTGGGCAAAAAGCAATCAGCCCCAGCATTTT	CASSQDWAKSNQPQHF
TRBD2	TRBV29-1	TRBJ2-5	-	TGCAGCGTACGACTAGCGGGGGGCGAGGGGACCCAGTACTTC	CSVRLAGGEGTQYF
-	TRBV5-6	TRBJ2-7	-	TGTGCCAGCACCGTTAGCTTAGACTGGTCCTACGAGCAGTACTTC	CASTVSLDWSYEQYF
-	TRBV5-4	TRBJ1-1	-	TGTGCCAGCAGCGAGCGCCAACGGGGTGAAGCTTTCTTT	CASSERQRGEAFF
-	TRBV19	TRBJ1-1	-	TGTGCCAGTAGTCAGAAGTGGTCTGAAGCTTTCTTT	CASSQKWSEAFF
TRBD1	TRBV7-9	TRBJ2-7	-	TGTGCCAGCAGACGCACGGACAGGGGGAACGAGCAGTACTTC	CASRRTDRGNEQYF
-	TRBV12-5	TRBJ2-7	once	TGTGCTAGTGGTTTGGGGAGTTGGGACGAGCAGTACTTC	CASGLGSWDEQYF
TRBD1	TRBV11-2	TRBJ1-1	-	TGTGCCAGCAGCTTGATGGACAGGGGAAGTGCGAACACTGAAGCTTTCTTT	CASSLMDRGSANTEAFF
TRBD2	TRBV7-3	TRBJ2-3	-	TGTGCCAGCAGCCCCGGACTAGCACAAAGTACGCAGTATTTT	CASSPGLAQSTQYF
TRBD2	TRBV19	TRBJ2-3	-	TGTGCCAGTAGTATAGTGGGGACTAGCGGGGAACAGTATTTT	CASSIVGTSGEQYF
-	TRBV6-2/TRBV6-3	TRBJ2-5	-	TGTGCCAGCAGTCACAGGGGAGGGACCCAGTACTTC	CASSHRGGTQYF
TRBD2	TRBV6-2/TRBV6-3	TRBJ2-5	-	TGTGCCAGCAGTGATTCGGGACTAGCGGCTCAAGAGACCCAGTACTTC	CASSDSGLAAQETQYF
-	TRBV7-6	TRBJ2-3	once	TGTGCCAGCAGCTTATCTCTGGCGGGTCGCACAGATACGCAGTATTTT	CASSLSLAGRTDTQYF
TRBD1	TRBV4-1	TRBJ2-2	-	TGCGCCAGCAGCGAGGGACAGGGAAACGCCGGGGAGCTGTTTTTT	CASSEGQGNAGELFF
-	TRBV6-4	TRBJ1-1	-	TGTGCCAGCAGGGACAACATGAACACTGAAGCTTTCTTT	CASRDNMNTEAFF
TRBD1	TRBV5-1	TRBJ1-2	-	TGCGCCAGCAGCGTTGGGACAGAGAAAGGAGGCTACACCTTC	CASSVGTEKGGYTF
-	TRBV5-1	TRBJ1-2	-	TGCGCCAGCAGCTCTTTTACAGGTACCTCGTCCGGCTACACCTTC	CASSSFTGTSSGYTF
-	TRBV30	TRBJ2-7	-	TGTGCCTGGAGTGTACGGTCATACGAGCAGTACTTC	CAWSVRSYEQYF
TRBD1	TRBV7-2	TRBJ1-1	-	TGTGCCAGCAGCTTAGCGGGCACAGGGGGAGCTGAAGCTTTCTTT	CASSLAGTGGAEAFF
TRBD1	TRBV14	TRBJ2-5	-	TGTGCCAGCAGCCAGACCGGGACAGGGGCTAAAGAGACCCAGTACTTC	CASSQTGTGAKETQYF
-	TRBV4-1	TRBJ1-2	many	TGCGCCAGCAGGGGGGGGCTTTACTATGGCTACACCTTC	CASRGGLYYGYTF
TRBD1	TRBV7-8	TRBJ1-6	few	TGTGCCAGCAGCTTAGTTGGACAGGGGGTTAATTCACCCCTCCACTTT	CASSLVGQGVNSPLHF
TRBD1	TRBV5-5	TRBJ1-4	-	TGTGCCAGCAGCTTCGCCCGGACAGGGTATGAAAAACTGTTTTTT	CASSFARTGYEKLFF
-	TRBV7-2	TRBJ2-7	-	TGTGCCAGCAGCCAGTGGGTTGGCGGCCAAACCTACGAGCAGTACTTC	CASSQWVGGQTYEQYF
-	TRBV12-3/TRBV12-4	TRBJ1-6	few	TGTGCCAGCAGCTTTGTCTCGAATTCACCCCTCCACTTT	CASSFVSNSPLHF
TRBD1	TRBV7-6	TRBJ2-3	-	TGTGCCAGCAGCTCGGGACAGGGAGGGAGGACAGATACGCAGTATTTT	CASSSGQGGRTDTQYF
-	TRBV6-5	TRBJ2-7	once	TGTGCCAGCAGTAGACCCGGGACATACCACCACGAGCAGTACTTC	CASSRPGTYHHEQYF
TRBD1	TRBV13	TRBJ1-1	-	TGTGCCAGCAGCCCGATGGACAGGCCGAACACTGAAGCTTTCTTT	CASSPMDRPNTEAFF
TRBD2	TRBV2	TRBJ2-7	-	TGTGCCAGCAGAAAGGGACTAGCGATTTACGAGCAGTACTTC	CASRKGLAIYEQYF
TRBD2	TRBV10-2	TRBJ2-1	-	TGCGCCAGCAGTGAGAGGCCTAGCGGGAGGACCTACAATGAGCAGTTCTTC	CASSERPSGRTYNEQFF
-	TRBV2	TRBJ2-1	-	TGTGCCAGCAGTAACCATGGAGATGAGCAGTTCTTC	CASSNHGDEQFF
TRBD2	TRBV5-6	TRBJ2-7	-	TGTGCCAGCAGGAGACTAGCGGGAGGCCTTTACGAGCAGTACTTC	CASRRLAGGLYEQYF
TRBD2	TRBV10-3	TRBJ2-1	-	TGTGCCACTGAACTAGCGGGCCTCTACAATGAGCAGTTCTTC	CATELAGLYNEQFF
-	TRBV5-1	TRBJ1-2	once	TGCGCCAGCAGCTTGGACAGTCCTAACTATGGCTACACCTTC	CASSLDSPNYGYTF
-	TRBV7-2	TRBJ2-1	-	TGTGCCAGCAGCCCAGCGGGGACACGCTCCTACAATGAGCAGTTCTTC	CASSPAGTRSYNEQFF
TRBD2	TRBV15	TRBJ2-3	-	TGTGCCACCAGCAGAGCGGGGGGGACAGATACGCAGTATTTT	CATSRAGGTDTQYF
-	TRBV7-3	TRBJ2-1	-	TGTGCCAGCAGCTTCGCTCTAGGCCCCCAGTTCTTC	CASSFALGPQFF
TRBD2	TRBV7-2	TRBJ2-7	once	TGTGCCAGCAGCCTACTAGCGGGAGTTCGCGACGAGCAGTACTTC	CASSLLAGVRDEQYF
-	TRBV7-3	TRBJ2-5	once	TGTGCCAGCAGCTCCTCGGGGGGCGGCCAAGAGACCCAGTACTTC	CASSSSGGGQETQYF
TRBD1	TRBV27	TRBJ2-7	-	TGTGCCAGCAGTCCAGGGACAGGGGGGTACGAGCAGTACTTC	CASSPGTGGYEQYF
-	TRBV6-2/TRBV6-3	TRBJ2-1	-	TGTGCCAGCAGTTGGCCCCGAGAGCAGTTCTTC	CASSWPREQFF
-	TRBV11-2	TRBJ1-2	few	TGTGCCAGCAGCCAGAGGGGGGGTTTGTTAGGCTACACCTTC	CASSQRGGLLGYTF
TRBD1	TRBV2	TRBJ2-7	-	TGTGCCAGCAGTGATAGGACAGGGAGGACCTACGAGCAGTACTTC	CASSDRTGRTYEQYF
-	TRBV10-3	TRBJ2-3	-	TGTGCCATCAGTGGGCCCCAAGCGCAGTTCACGGATACGCAGTATTTT	CAISGPQAQFTDTQYF
TRBD1	TRBV7-8	TRBJ1-5	-	TGTGCCAGCAGCCGTAACAGGGGGAGCAATCAGCCCCAGCATTTT	CASSRNRGSNQPQHF
TRBD1	TRBV6-6	TRBJ1-2	once	TGTGCCAGCGTTAGTGGGACAGGGGATCTCACCTTC	CASVSGTGDLTF
-	TRBV6-5	TRBJ2-7	-	TGTGCCAGCAGTCCAGGGTTCGGGTATTACGAGCAGTACTTC	CASSPGFGYYEQYF
-	TRBV12-3/TRBV12-4	TRBJ2-7	-	TGTGCCAGCAGTTTGGCCGAAGACTACGAGCAGTACTTC	CASSLAEDYEQYF
-	TRBV7-2	TRBJ2-5	once	TGTGCCAGCAGCTGGAGAGACGGGGGAGCTAAGTACTTC	CASSWRDGGAKYF
-	TRBV27	TRBJ1-2	-	TGTGCCAGCAGTTTTACGCGGGCGAACTATGGCTACACCTTC	CASSFTRANYGYTF
TRBD2	TRBV6-4	TRBJ2-2	-	TGTGCCAGCAGTGACAACGGGGGGGCCGGGGAGCTGTTTTTT	CASSDNGGAGELFF
-	TRBV4-3	TRBJ1-6	-	TGCGCCAGCAGCCAAGAGATGGAGAGCTCCTATAATTCACCCCTCCACTTT	CASSQEMESSYNSPLHF